Listed here is a single T cell receptor (beta chain). The antigen remains undetermined. It was 9.5 to 10 milliliters of peripheral blood that were drawn from each donor. This sample is drawn from a study of blood T cells in healthy people across ages. A sample-barcoded 5' primer and a J-beta primer mix were used in a second PCR of roughly 6 to 12 cycles. TCRdb re-called the 5' RACE reads with MiXCR, one entry per CDR3 protein. Of roughly 2 million distinct CDR3 sequences listed, 49% were seen once; the top ten hold over 2%. The CDR3 contains 16 residues. CDR1 and CDR2 (germline): MNHNY, SVGAGI (reference sequence). The junction had 8 bases not matched to a gene; V was cut back by 5 bases and J by 0 bases. General observations from the study: The lack of PBMC sorting stopped any conclusive naive versus antigen-experienced comparison.

The sequenced sample consisted of blood. J is TRBJ2-3 and V is TRBV6-6, with TRBD2 matching 7 bases. This TCR was recovered from a woman in her 40s in good health. The DNA for the CDR3 is TGTGCCAGCAGTGCGCCGCGGGGGATTAGCACAGATACGCAGTATTTT. It translates to CASSAPRGISTDTQYF.